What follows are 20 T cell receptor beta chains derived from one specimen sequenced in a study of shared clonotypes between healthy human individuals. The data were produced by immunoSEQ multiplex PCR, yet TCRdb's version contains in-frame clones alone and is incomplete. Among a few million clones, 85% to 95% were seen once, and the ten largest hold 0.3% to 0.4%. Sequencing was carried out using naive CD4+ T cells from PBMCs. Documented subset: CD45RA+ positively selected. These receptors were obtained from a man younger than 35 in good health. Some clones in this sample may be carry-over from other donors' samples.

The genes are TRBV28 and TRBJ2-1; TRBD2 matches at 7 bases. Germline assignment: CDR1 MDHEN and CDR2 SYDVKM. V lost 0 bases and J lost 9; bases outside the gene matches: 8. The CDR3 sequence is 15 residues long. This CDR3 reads CASSLWASGKTEQFF. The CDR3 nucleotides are TGTGCCAGCAGTTTATGGGCTAGCGGCAAAACTGAGCAGTTCTTC.

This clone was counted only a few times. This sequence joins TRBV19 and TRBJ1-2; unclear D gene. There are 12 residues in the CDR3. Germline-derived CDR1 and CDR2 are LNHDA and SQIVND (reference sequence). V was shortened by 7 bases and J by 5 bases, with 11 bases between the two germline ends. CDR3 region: CASTRPGYGYTF. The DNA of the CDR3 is TGTGCCAGTACCCGCCCGGGTTATGGCTACACCTTC. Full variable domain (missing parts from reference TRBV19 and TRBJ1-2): DGGITQSPKYLFRKEGQNVTLSCEQNLNHDAMYWYRQDPGQGLRLIYYSQIVNDFQKGDIAEGYSVSREKKESFPLTVTSAQKNPTAFYLCASTRPGYGYTFGSGTRLTVV.

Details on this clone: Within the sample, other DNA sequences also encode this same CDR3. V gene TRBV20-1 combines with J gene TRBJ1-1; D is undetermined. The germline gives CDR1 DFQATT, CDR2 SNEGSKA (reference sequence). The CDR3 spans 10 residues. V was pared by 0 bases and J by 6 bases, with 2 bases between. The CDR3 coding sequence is TGCAGTGCTAGAGACTCTGAAGCTTTCTTT. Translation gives CSARDSEAFF.

CDR3 coding DNA: TGTGCCAGCAGCGTAGGTAGCCGGAGCACAGATACGCAGTATTTT. Its protein is CASSVGSRSTDTQYF. The chain is built from TRBV9 and TRBJ2-3; D unresolved. Trimming cost V 0 bases and J 0 bases, with 8 bases left between them. The germline V gene encodes CDR1 SGDLS and CDR2 YYNGEE. The CDR3 is made up of 15 amino acids.

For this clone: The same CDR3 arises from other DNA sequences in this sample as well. In nucleotides, the CDR3 is TGCAGCGTTGAAAAGGGACAGGGCTACGAGCAGTACTTC. Encoded protein: CSVEKGQGYEQYF. The V and J genes are TRBV29-1 and TRBJ2-7, with 9 bases that match TRBD1. J was trimmed by 3 bases and V by 2 bases; bases with no gene match: 2. The germline CDR1 and CDR2 sequences are SQVTM and ANQGSEA. The CDR3 spans 13 residues.

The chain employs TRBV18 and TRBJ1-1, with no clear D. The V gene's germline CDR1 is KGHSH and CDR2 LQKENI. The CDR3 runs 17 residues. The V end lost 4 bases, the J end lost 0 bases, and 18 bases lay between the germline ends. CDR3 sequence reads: CASSRPGAATLNTEAFF. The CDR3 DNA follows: TGTGCCAGCTCACGACCGGGAGCTGCCACCTTGAACACTGAAGCTTTCTTT. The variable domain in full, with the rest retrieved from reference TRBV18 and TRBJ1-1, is NAGVMQNPRHLVRRRGQEARLRCSPMKGHSHVYWYRQLPEEGLKFMVYLQKENIIDESGMPKERFSAEFPKEGPSILRIQQVVRGDSAAYFCASSRPGAATLNTEAFFGQGTRLTVV.

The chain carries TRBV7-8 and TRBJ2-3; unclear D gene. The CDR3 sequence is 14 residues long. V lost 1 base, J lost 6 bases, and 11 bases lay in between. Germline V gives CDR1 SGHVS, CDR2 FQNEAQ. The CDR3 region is CASSLGRSRDTQYF. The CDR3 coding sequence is TGTGCCAGCAGCTTAGGACGGTCCAGGGATACGCAGTATTTT.

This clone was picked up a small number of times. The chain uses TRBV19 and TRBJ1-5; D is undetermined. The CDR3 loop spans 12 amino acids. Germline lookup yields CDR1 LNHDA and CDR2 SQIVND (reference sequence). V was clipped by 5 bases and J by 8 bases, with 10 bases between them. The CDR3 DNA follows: TGTGCCAGTAGTCCCCCTTTAGAGCCCCAGCATTTT. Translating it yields CASSPPLEPQHF.

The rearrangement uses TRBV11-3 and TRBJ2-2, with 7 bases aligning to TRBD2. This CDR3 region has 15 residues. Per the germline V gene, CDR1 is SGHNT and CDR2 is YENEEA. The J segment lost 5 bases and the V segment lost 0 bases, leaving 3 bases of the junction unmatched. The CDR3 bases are TGTGCCAGCAGCTTAGAGGGAGGGGCAACCGGGGAGCTGTTTTTT. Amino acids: CASSLEGGATGELFF.

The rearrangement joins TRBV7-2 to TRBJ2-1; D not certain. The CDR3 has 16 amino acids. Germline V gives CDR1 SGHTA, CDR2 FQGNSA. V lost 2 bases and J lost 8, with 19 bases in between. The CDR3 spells CASSLLLVQSGDEQFF. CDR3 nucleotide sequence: TGTGCCAGCAGCTTACTTCTGGTCCAAAGTGGCGATGAGCAGTTCTTC.

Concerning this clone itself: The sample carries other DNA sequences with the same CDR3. The CDR3 DNA reads as TGCGCCAGCAGCTTGGTCGGGGGTAGTAACACCGGGGAGCTGTTTTTT. Translated: CASSLVGGSNTGELFF. J is TRBJ2-2 and V is TRBV5-1; D possibly corresponds to TRBD2 (6 bases). There are 16 residues in the CDR3. Per the germline V gene, CDR1 is SGHRS and CDR2 is YFSETQ. V lost 0 bases and J lost 2, with 11 bases in between.

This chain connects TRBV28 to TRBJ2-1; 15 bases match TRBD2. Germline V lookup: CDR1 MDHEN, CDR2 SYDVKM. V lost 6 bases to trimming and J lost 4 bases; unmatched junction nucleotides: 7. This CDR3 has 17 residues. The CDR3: CASSPGTSGRWYNEQFF. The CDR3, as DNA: TGTGCCAGCAGCCCTGGGACTAGCGGGAGGTGGTACAATGAGCAGTTCTTC.

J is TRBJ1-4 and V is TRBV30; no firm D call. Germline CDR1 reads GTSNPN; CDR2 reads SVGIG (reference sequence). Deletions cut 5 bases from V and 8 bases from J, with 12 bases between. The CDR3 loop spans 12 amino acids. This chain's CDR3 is CAWRGVREKLFF. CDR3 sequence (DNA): TGTGCCTGGCGAGGAGTTAGGGAAAAACTGTTTTTT.

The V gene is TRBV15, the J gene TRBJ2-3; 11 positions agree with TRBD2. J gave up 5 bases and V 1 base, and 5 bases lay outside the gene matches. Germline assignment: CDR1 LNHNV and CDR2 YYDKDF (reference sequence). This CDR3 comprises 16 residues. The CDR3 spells CATSRAASGRLDTQYF. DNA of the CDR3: TGTGCCACCAGCAGAGCGGCTAGCGGGAGGTTAGATACGCAGTATTTT.

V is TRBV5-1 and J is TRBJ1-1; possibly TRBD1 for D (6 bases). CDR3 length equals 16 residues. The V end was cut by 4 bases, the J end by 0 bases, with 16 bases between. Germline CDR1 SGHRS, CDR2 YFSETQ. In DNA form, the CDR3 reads TGCGCCAGCAGCCTACCTCGGGGGGGCATGAACACTGAAGCTTTCTTT. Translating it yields CASSLPRGGMNTEAFF.

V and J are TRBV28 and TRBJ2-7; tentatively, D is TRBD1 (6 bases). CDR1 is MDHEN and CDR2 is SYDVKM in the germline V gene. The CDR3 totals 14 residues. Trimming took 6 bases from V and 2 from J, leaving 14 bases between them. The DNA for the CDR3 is TGTGCCAGCAGAGTGTTGCAGGGGACCTACGAGCAGTACTTC. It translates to CASRVLQGTYEQYF.

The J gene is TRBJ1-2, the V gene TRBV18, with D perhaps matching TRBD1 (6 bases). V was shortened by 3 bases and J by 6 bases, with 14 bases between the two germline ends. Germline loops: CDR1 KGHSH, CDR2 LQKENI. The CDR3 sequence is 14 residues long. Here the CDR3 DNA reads TGTGCCAGCTCACCGTTAACAGGGATAGATGGCTACACCTTC. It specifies CASSPLTGIDGYTF.

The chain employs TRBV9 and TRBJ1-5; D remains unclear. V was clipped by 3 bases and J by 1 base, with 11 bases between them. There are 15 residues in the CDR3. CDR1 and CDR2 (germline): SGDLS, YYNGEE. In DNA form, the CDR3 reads TGTGCCAGCAGCGCTGAGGGAGGAAGCAATCAGCCCCAGCATTTT. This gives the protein CASSAEGGSNQPQHF.

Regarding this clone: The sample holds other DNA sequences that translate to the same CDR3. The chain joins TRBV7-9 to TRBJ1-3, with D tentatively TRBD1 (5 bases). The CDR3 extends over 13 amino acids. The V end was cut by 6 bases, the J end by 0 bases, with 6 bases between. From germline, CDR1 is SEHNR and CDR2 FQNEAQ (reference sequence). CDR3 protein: CASRRGSGNTIYF. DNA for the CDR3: TGTGCCAGCAGGAGGGGCTCTGGAAACACCATATATTTT.

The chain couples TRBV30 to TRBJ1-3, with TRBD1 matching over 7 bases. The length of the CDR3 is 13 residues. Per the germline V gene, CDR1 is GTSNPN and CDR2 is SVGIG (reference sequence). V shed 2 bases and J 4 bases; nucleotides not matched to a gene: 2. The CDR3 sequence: CAWSQGVGNTIYF. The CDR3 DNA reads TGTGCCTGGAGTCAGGGGGTCGGAAACACCATATATTTT. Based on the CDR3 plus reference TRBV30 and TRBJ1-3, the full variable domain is SQTIHQWPATLVQPVGSPLSLECTVEGTSNPNLYWYRQAAGRGLQLLFYSVGIGQISSEVPQNLSASRPQDRQFILSSKKLLLSDSGFYLCAWSQGVGNTIYFGEGSWLTVV.